The clone carrying this T cell receptor (beta chain) was seen more than once but under ten times. Its antigen is still unknown. The trim removed 7 bases at V and 2 bases at J, leaving 7 bases unmatched. This CDR3 spans 15 amino acids. The data are from a study of response to subunit inactivated influenza vaccine. TCRdb re-analysed the RT-PCR reads in MiXCR, keeping a single row per CDR3 protein. The repertoire consists of 450,000 to 700,000 distinct CDR3 sequences, with 13% to 15% occurring once and the leading ten covering over 8.5%. Overall study findings and caveats: Authors suggested seasonal influenza vaccinations each recruit few new T cells.

The chain links TRBV12-3 or TRBV12-4 to TRBJ2-3; 9 positions match TRBD2. This TCR came from a man between 50 and 59 years old who received an inactivated influenza vaccine. The specimen was PBMCs from blood, collected approximately 12 days after vaccination. DNA of the CDR3: TGTGCCAGCAAATGGACTAGCGCCTACACAGATACGCAGTATTTT. As protein: CASKWTSAYTDTQYF.